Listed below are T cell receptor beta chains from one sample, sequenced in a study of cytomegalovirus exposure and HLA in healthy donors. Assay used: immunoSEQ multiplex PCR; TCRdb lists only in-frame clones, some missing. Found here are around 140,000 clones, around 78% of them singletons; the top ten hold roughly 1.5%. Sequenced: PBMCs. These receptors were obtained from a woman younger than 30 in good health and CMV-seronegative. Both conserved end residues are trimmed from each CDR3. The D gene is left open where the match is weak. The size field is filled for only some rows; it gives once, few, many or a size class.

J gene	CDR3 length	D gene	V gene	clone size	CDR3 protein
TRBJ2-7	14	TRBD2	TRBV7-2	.	ASSYSSGETSYEQY
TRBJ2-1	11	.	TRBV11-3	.	ASSLRSYNEQF
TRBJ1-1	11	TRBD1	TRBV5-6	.	ASGDRMNTEAF
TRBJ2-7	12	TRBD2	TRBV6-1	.	ASSGGIVTYEQY
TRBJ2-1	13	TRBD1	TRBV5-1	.	ASSLGDSAYNEQF
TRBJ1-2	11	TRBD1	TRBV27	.	ASSPRQGSGYT
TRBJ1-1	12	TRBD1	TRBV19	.	ASSPRRGEGAAF
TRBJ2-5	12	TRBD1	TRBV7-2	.	ASSPRQGRETQY
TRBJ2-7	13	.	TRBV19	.	ASSISHPPQYEQY
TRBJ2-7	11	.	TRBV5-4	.	ASSFSQGHEQY
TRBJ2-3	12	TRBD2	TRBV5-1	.	ASSLSGITDTQY
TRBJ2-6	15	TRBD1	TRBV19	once	ASSPTGGGSGANVLT
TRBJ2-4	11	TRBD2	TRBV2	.	ASSGEAGVSQY
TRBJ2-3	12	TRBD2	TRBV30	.	AWSVGGRGNTQY
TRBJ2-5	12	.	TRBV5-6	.	ASSLAGVAETQY
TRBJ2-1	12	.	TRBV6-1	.	ASMRTASYNEQF
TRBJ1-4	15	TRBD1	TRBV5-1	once	ASSLVGGGRTNEKLF
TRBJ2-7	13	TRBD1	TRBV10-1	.	ASSDRQGVAYEQY
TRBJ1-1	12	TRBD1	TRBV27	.	ASRLGQGWTEAF
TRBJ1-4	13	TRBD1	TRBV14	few	ASSRLGTGSEKLF
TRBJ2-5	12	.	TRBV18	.	ASSLANKQETQY
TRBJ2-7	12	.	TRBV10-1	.	ASSRGLGASEQY
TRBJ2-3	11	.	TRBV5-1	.	ASSPWTEDTQY
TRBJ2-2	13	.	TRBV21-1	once	ASSKDRRHTGELF
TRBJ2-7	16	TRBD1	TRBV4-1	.	ASSKLATGTASSYEQY
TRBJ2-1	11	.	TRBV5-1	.	ASSPGFGDEQF
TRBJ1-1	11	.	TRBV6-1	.	ASKIGHSREAF
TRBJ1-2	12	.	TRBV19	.	ASSLGQVPTGYT
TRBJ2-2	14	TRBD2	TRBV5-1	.	ASRRQTSGKSGELF
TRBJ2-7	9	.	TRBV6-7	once	ASSPRSQQY
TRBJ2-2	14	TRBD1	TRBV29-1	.	SVEGRQGSNTGELF
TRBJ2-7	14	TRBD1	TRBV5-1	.	ASSLTHRTGDLKQY
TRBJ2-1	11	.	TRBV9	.	ASTPEVDNEQF
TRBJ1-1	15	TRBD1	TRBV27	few	ASSSYSSGQANTEAF
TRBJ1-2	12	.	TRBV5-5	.	ASSWSADNYGYT
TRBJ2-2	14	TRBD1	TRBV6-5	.	ASSYGTGLNTGELF
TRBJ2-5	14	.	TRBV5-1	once	ASSWMGQPLGETQY
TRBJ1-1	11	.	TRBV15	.	ATSSEGTTKAF
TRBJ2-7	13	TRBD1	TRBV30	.	AWSVRGTAVRVQY
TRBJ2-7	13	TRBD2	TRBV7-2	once	ASSNSGLAGYEQY
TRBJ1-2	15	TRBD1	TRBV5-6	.	ASSRLGADRGHYGYT
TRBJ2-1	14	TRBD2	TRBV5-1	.	ASSLALTGGPGEQF
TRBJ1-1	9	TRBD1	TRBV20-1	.	SARETGNAF